The T cell receptor beta chain described here comes from a study of shared clonotypes between healthy human individuals. Study outcomes and limitations: Naive subsets generally had larger estimated richness than memory subsets.

Approximately 210 ng DNA, approximately 31,000 T cell genomes, went into each sorted-subset replicate PCR. Original processing methods: Junction-only immunoSEQ sequences carried no quality scores, so filtering differed. Some clones are missing from TCRdb's copy, which holds only in-frame ones; the method was immunoSEQ multiplex PCR. V, J and clone size reflect that table, while D and trimming were determined from the DNA. The sample has a few million clones, roughly 92% seen once. The CDR3 has 14 residues. The germline V gene has CDR1 MNHEY and CDR2 SMNVEV (reference sequence). Between the trimmed V and J ends, which lost 5 bases and 5 bases, there was a span of 16 bases. Comment on this clone: The antigen remains undetermined.

The chain employs TRBV27 and TRBJ2-7; maybe TRBD2 (5 bases). This TCR came from a man aged 18 to 29 in good health. Some clones in this sample may be carry-over from other donors' samples. Input material: naive CD4+ T cells from PBMCs. Documented subset: CD45RA+ positively selected. This CDR3 reads CASSLPTRRDEQYF. CDR3 DNA sequence: TGTGCCAGCAGTCTCCCTACCCGGCGGGACGAGCAGTACTTC.